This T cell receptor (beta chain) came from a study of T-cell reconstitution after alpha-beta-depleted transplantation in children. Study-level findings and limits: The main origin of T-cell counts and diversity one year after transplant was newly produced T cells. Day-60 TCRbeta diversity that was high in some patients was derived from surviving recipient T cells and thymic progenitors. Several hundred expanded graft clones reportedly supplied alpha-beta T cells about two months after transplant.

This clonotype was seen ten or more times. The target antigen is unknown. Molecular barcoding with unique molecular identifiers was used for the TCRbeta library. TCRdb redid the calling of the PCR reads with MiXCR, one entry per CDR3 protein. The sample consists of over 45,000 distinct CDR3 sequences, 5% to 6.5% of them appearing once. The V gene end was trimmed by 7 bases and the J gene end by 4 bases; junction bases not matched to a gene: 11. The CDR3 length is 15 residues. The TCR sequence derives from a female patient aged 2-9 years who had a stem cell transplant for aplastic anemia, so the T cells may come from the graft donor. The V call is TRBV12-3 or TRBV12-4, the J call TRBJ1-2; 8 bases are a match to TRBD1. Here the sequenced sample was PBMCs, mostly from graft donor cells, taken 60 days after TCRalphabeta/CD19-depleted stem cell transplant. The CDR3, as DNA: TGTGCCAGCACCCCTCAGGGGGCGCGAGGCTATGGCTACACCTTC. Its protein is CASTPQGARGYGYTF.